This record covers a single TCR beta chain. The repertoire was sequenced with immunoSEQ multiplex PCR; TCRdb's copy has only in-frame clones and lacks some. Among fewer than 50,000 clones, 85% were seen once, and the ten largest hold 4.5% to 5.5%. The data derive from a study of blood T cell repertoires in COVID-19. Germline CDR1 is SGHRS and CDR2 is YFSETQ. Losses at the gene ends were 6 bases for V and 1 base for J; bases not matched to a gene: 12. The CDR3 is 16 amino acids. This chain uses TRBV5-1 with TRBJ1-1; 7 positions match TRBD1. The sample comprised peripheral blood. The sequence came from a man aged 50 or older with active COVID-19. The CDR3 coding sequence is TGCGCCAGCACCGCTACAACCGGGACAGCGAACACTGAAGCTTTCTTT. Translation gives CASTATTGTANTEAFF.